Below, 10 T cell receptor beta chains from the same sample are listed, as sequenced in a study of T cell responses to AZD1222 COVID-19 vaccine. Method: immunoSEQ multiplex PCR; TCRdb's copy keeps in-frame clones and lacks some. The sample contains approximately 150,000 clones, about 91% of which appear only once. The sample was peripheral blood, taken on day 0 of MenACWY control vaccination. These receptors were collected from an adult in good health.

The J gene is TRBJ1-2, the V gene TRBV2; a weak D match, TRBD1 (5 bases). The CDR3 length is 13 residues. V lost 3 bases and J 5 bases, leaving 10 bases between the germline ends. The V gene's germline CDR1 is SNHLY and CDR2 FYNNEI. The CDR3 sequence: CASSDRVGYGYTF. CDR3 in DNA: TGTGCCAGCAGTGACAGGGTTGGGTATGGCTACACCTTC.

This chain joins TRBV5-5 and TRBJ2-5; the D is unclear. CDR1 and CDR2 from the germline V gene are SGHKS and YYEKEE (reference sequence). The CDR3 is 15 residues long. Trimming removed 2 bases from V and 5 bases from J, with 16 bases in between. The CDR3 DNA reads TGTGCCAGCAGCTTTTTTCTAAGGACGGAGGAGACCCAGTACTTC. This translates into CASSFFLRTEETQYF.

The genes are TRBV9 and TRBJ2-1, with 7 nucleotides matching TRBD1. This CDR3 spans 14 amino acids. V lost 3 bases and J lost 5; bases outside the gene matches: 5. Germline V lookup: CDR1 SGDLS, CDR2 YYNGEE. As DNA, the CDR3 is TGTGCCAGCAGCGCGACAGGGCTAAACAATGAGCAGTTCTTC. Translating gives CASSATGLNNEQFF.

V usage is TRBV6-5 and J usage is TRBJ1-5; 8 bases fit TRBD1. Germline trimming cut 2 bases from V and 5 bases from J; bases unmatched to any gene: 2. This CDR3 is 14 amino acids long. Germline V gene sequence: CDR1 MNHEY, CDR2 SVGAGI. CDR3 protein: CASSYLTGDQPQHF. CDR3 DNA sequence: TGTGCCAGCAGTTACCTGACAGGGGATCAGCCCCAGCATTTT.

The chain joins TRBV18 to TRBJ2-7; no reliable D call. Germline V gene data show CDR1 as KGHSH and CDR2 as LQKENI. Deletions cut 3 bases from V and 1 base from J, with 4 bases between. The CDR3 contains 12 residues. CDR3 residues: CASSPGSYEQYF. The CDR3 DNA is TGTGCCAGCTCACCCGGATCCTACGAGCAGTACTTC.

The genes are TRBV5-1 and TRBJ2-7; 14 bases are shared with TRBD2. V shed 4 bases, J shed 7 bases, and the junction held 7 bases outside the gene matches. The CDR3 length is 15 residues. Germline lookup yields CDR1 SGHRS and CDR2 YFSETQ. CDR3 amino acids: CASSPTSGRAFEQYF. CDR3 in DNA: TGCGCCAGCAGCCCGACTAGCGGGAGGGCCTTTGAGCAGTACTTC.

This chain connects TRBV19 to TRBJ1-2; TRBD1 matches at 9 bases. The CDR3 is 13 amino acids. The germline gives CDR1 LNHDA, CDR2 SQIVND (reference sequence). Germline trimming cut 11 bases from V and 5 bases from J; bases unmatched to any gene: 9. The CDR3 spells CALRETGGYGYTF. In DNA form, the CDR3 reads TGTGCCCTTCGCGAGACAGGGGGATATGGCTACACCTTC.

This chain joins TRBV28 and TRBJ1-6; D is ambiguous. The CDR3 is made up of 15 amino acids. Germline V lookup: CDR1 MDHEN, CDR2 SYDVKM. Trimming took off 3 bases at V and 4 bases at J, with 10 bases between the two ends. Written as DNA, the CDR3 is TGTGCCAGCAGTTTCGGGTCAGAGTATAATTCACCCCTCCACTTT. It is translated as CASSFGSEYNSPLHF.

The chain has TRBV4-2 and TRBJ2-7, with a weak D call TRBD2 (5 bases). The length of the CDR3 is 19 residues. The V and J ends lost 0 bases and 0 bases respectively, with 21 bases between them. CDR1 is LGHNA, CDR2 YNFKEQ, per germline. CDR3 coding DNA: TGTGCCAGCAGCCAAGAATTCCGTGTGTCGCCGGGAAGCTCCTACGAGCAGTACTTC. It codes for CASSQEFRVSPGSSYEQYF.

The chain couples TRBV4-2 to TRBJ2-1, with D perhaps assigned TRBD1 or TRBD2 (5 bases each). Trimming left V 0 bases short and J 0 bases short, with 9 bases between. Germline CDR1 LGHNA, CDR2 YNFKEQ. CDR3 length: 16 amino acids. The CDR3 loop is CASSQEKGSSYNEQFF. Here the CDR3 DNA reads TGTGCCAGCAGCCAAGAAAAGGGGAGCTCCTACAATGAGCAGTTCTTC.